This TCR beta chain was found in a study of T cell repertoires in cytomegalovirus infection (dated by TCRdb to the late 2010s). In terms of the full investigation: Peptide stimulations targeted recently identified HLA-C-restricted CMV epitopes, whose presentation resists viral immunomodulation, together with well-studied HLA-B-restricted epitopes. Donor HLA type was relevant to the analysis, as public TCR beta signatures indicated carriage of CMV infection together with the matching HLA type.

This clonotype was detected a few times. No antigen is known for it. No per-base quality is available; no much larger clone lies one base away. Beyond this particular receptor, the publication reports: In both this cohort and an independent 352-donor cohort, the cumulative frequency of public TCR beta family members distinguished carriers of CMV infection plus the relevant HLA type. The ex vivo response was dominated by HLA-C-restricted CMV-specific TCR beta clonotypes, which also provided the single most frequent clonotype in two of eight donors.

Sequenced using an Illumina HiSeq 1500. The public reads were run again by TCRdb, first through fastp at Q25 and then through MiXCR, and only productive beta chains were kept. CDR3 protein sequences are deduplicated, and each keeps its most common genes and DNA. The sample table shows about 920,000 distinct CDR3 sequences, and 31% are seen once. The ten largest clones add up to over 12% of the sample. The CDR1 and CDR2 encoded by the germline V gene (reference sequence) are SEHNR and FQNEAQ. The CDR3 measures 14 amino acids from cysteine to phenylalanine. Solely the CDR3 DNA is kept, with 42 bases framed from the first base. V was cut back by 8 bases and J by 4 bases, leaving a gap of 16 bases between them. Reading the label with the study, this specimen's treatment or condition is: in vitro stimulation with specific CMV peptide epitopes to enrich CMV-specific T cells.

The clonotype originates from a human donor in good health (CMV status not recorded). Some clones in this sample may be carry-over from other donors' samples. The rearranged segments are TRBV7-9 and TRBJ2-3, with TRBD2 as a weak D call on 7 bases. Sequenced here: cultured CD8+ T cells from PBMCs, sampled from culture after CMV antigen stimulation. The DNA is TGTGCCAGCGGTGGGGGGGGCTCTGCAGATACGCAGTATTTT. This encodes CASGGGGSADTQYF. The CDR3 plus the reference TRBV7-9 and TRBJ2-3 genes for the other parts give the full variable domain: DTGVSQNPRHKITKRGQNVTFRCDPISEHNRLYWYRQTLGQGPEFLTYFQNEAQLEKSRLLSDRFSAERPKGSFSTLEIQRTEQGDSAMYLCASGGGGSADTQYFGPGTRLTVL.